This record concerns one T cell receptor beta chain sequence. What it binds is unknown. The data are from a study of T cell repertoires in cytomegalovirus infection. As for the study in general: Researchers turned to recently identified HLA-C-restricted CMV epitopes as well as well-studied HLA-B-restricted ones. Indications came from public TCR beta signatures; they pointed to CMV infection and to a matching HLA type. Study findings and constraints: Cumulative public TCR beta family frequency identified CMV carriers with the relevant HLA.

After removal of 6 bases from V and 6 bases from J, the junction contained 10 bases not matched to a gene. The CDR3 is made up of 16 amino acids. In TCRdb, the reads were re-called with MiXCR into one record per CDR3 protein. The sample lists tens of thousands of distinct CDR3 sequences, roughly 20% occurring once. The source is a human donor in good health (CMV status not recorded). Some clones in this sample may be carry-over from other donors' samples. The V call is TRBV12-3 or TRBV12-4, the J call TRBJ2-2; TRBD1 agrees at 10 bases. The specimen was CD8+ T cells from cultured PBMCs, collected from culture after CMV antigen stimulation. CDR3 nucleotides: TGTGCCAGCAGACGAGACCGGGACAGGGGTCCCGGGGAGCTGTTTTTT. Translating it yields CASRRDRDRGPGELFF.